The present TCR beta chain was sequenced within a study of blood T cells in healthy people across ages. Extraction yielded at least 5 micrograms of total RNA per sample. Using a J-beta primer mix together with a sample-barcoded 5' primer, a second PCR was run for roughly 7 to 12 cycles. TCRdb fed the 5' RACE reads into MiXCR, producing one record per CDR3 protein. The table records around 1.5 million distinct CDR3 sequences, around 55% of them present only once. With V trimmed by 4 bases and J by 4 bases, 4 bases remained unmatched. The germline gives CDR1 LNHDA, CDR2 SQIVND (reference sequence). The CDR3 totals 15 residues.

Sequenced input: blood. The V call is TRBV19, the J call TRBJ2-1, with TRBD2 identical over 10 bases. This clonotype was obtained from a man aged 18-30 years in good health. CDR3: CASSNSGRPYNEQFF. The CDR3 DNA reads TGTGCCAGTAGTAATAGCGGGAGGCCATACAATGAGCAGTTCTTC.